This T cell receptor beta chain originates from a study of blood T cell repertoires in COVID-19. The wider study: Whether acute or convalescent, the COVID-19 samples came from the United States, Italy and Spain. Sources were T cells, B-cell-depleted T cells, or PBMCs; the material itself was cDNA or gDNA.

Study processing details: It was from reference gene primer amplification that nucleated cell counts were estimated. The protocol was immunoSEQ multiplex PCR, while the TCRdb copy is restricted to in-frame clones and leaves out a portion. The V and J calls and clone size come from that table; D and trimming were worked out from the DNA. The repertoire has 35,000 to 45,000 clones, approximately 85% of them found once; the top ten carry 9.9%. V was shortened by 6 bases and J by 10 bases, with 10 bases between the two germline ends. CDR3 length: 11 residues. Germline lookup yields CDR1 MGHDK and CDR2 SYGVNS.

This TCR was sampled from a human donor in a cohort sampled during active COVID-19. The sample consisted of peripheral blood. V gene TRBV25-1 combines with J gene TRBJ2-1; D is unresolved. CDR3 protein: CASRKSVEQFF. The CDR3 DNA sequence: TGTGCCAGCAGGAAGAGTGTGGAGCAGTTCTTC.